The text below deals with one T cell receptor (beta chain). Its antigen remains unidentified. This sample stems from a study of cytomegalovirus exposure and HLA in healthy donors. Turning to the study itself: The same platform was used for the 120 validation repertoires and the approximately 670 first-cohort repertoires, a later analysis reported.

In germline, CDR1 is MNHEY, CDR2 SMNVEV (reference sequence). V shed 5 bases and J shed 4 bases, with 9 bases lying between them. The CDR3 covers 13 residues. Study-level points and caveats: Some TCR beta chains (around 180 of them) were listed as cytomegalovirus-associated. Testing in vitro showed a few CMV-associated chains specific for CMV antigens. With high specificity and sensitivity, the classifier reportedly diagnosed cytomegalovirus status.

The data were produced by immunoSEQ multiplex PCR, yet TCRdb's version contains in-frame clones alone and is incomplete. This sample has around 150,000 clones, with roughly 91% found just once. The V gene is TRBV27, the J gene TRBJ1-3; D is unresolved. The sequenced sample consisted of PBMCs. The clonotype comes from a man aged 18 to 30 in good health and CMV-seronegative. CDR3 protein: CASSTANGNTIYF. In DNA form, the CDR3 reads TGTGCCAGCAGTACCGCTAACGGAAACACCATATATTTT.